This T cell receptor (beta chain) was retrieved from a study of shared clonotypes between healthy human individuals. Profiled with immunoSEQ multiplex PCR; TCRdb holds only in-frame clones, not every one. The table lists some 1,600,000 clones, 95% to 99% of them singletons. Notes on this clone: The antigen remains undetermined.

V was clipped by 3 bases and J by 3 bases, with 8 bases between them. Germline CDR1 reads GTSNPN; CDR2 reads SVGIG (reference sequence). The CDR3 is 12 residues long. Whole-study results and caveats: Clonotype sharing among donors, it was expected, would be affected by sequencing depth.

The receptor was isolated from a man aged 25-40 years in good health. The sequenced sample was naive CD4+ T cells sorted from blood. The subset here: CD45RA+ positively selected. The V call is TRBV30, the J call TRBJ1-1, with a tentative D call TRBD1 (5 bases). CDR3 sequence (DNA): TGTGCCTGGAGGGGGGGAGACACTGAAGCTTTCTTT. Translated: CAWRGGDTEAFF.